This paragraph covers one TCR beta chain sequence. Germline CDR1 and CDR2: MRHNA and SNTAGT. Trimming removed 6 bases at V and 3 bases at J, with 11 bases between. This CDR3 spans 13 amino acids. The table came from immunoSEQ multiplex PCR; TCRdb's copy has only in-frame clones and leaves some out. The sample lists roughly 250,000 clones; roughly 87% were seen once. The data belong to a study of blood T cell repertoires in COVID-19. Study details: The United States, Italy and Spain were the sources of the acute and convalescent COVID-19 samples. In each case, the material was cDNA or gDNA derived from T cells, B-cell-depleted T cells, or PBMCs.

The V and J genes are TRBV6-4 and TRBJ1-2; D not certain. The sequenced material came from peripheral blood. The clonotype originates from a man aged 60 to 75 who had recovered from COVID-19. In DNA, the CDR3 is TGTGCCAGCAGCCCCCGGGGTTACTATGGCTACACCTTC. Translation: CASSPRGYYGYTF.